A single sample is the source of the 26 T cell receptor beta chains below, sequenced in a study of beta chain features in type 1 diabetes. Investigators reverse transcribed all isolated RNA, so they sequenced expressed TCRB transcripts. Assay used: immunoSEQ multiplex PCR; TCRdb lists only in-frame clones, some missing. The repertoire includes 240,000 or so clones, 25% to 30% of them detected once, and approximately 4% sits in the top ten. Sequencing was done on a sample of central memory CD4+ T cells from blood. These receptor sequences come from a man aged 30-40 years in good health.

The V gene is TRBV30, the J gene TRBJ1-1, with D possibly TRBD1 on 6 matching bases. Germline V gives CDR1 GTSNPN, CDR2 SVGIG (reference sequence). This CDR3 region has 12 residues. V was shortened by 5 bases and J by 6 bases, with 13 bases between the two germline ends. CDR3 bases: TGTGCCTGGGGTCCACAGGGACCTGAAGCTTTCTTT. Protein product: CAWGPQGPEAFF.

This clone showed up just a few times. The chain has TRBV29-1 and TRBJ2-1; D remains unclear. V lost 7 bases, J lost 7 bases, and 8 bases lay in between. There are 10 residues in the CDR3. Germline lookup yields CDR1 SQVTM and CDR2 ANQGSEA. As DNA, the CDR3 is TGCAGCGGCTCGGTAAATGAGCAGTTCTTC. Residues: CSGSVNEQFF.

The chain combines TRBV30 with TRBJ2-1; 8 bases line up with TRBD1. The CDR3 contains 13 residues. The junction had 6 bases not matched to a gene; V was cut back by 3 bases and J by 8 bases. Per the germline V gene, CDR1 is GTSNPN and CDR2 is SVGIG (reference sequence). The CDR3 protein is CAWRRTGYYEQFF. The CDR3 DNA reads as TGTGCCTGGAGGCGGACAGGGTATTATGAGCAGTTCTTC. Filled out from reference TRBV30 and TRBJ2-1, the complete variable domain reads SQTIHQWPATLVQPVGSPLSLECTVEGTSNPNLYWYRQAAGRGLQLLFYSVGIGQISSEVPQNLSASRPQDRQFILSSKKLLLSDSGFYLCAWRRTGYYEQFFGPGTRLTVL.

V and J are TRBV4-1 and TRBJ2-3; TRBD2 matches 11 bases. The germline CDR1 and CDR2 sequences are MGHRA and YSYEKL. Trimming removed 8 bases from V and 1 base from J; junction bases left unmatched: 2. The length of the CDR3 is 14 residues. The CDR3 loop is CASAGLAGTDTQYF. In DNA, the CDR3 is TGCGCCAGCGCGGGACTAGCGGGCACAGATACGCAGTATTTT.

The gene calls are TRBV7-8 and TRBJ2-3, with D perhaps TRBD2 (5 bases). Germline V gene sequence: CDR1 SGHVS, CDR2 FQNEAQ. This CDR3 is 14 amino acids long. V was cut by 3 bases and J by 5 bases, with 12 bases left in between. CDR3 amino acids: CASSFGGLRDTQYF. DNA for the CDR3: TGTGCCAGCAGCTTTGGCGGACTTCGAGATACGCAGTATTTT.

The chain employs TRBV9 and TRBJ1-2; D is undetermined. V gave up 0 bases and J gave up 0 bases, with 6 bases separating them. The CDR3 covers 14 residues. Germline V gene data show CDR1 as SGDLS and CDR2 as YYNGEE. The CDR3 loop reads CASSVATPNYGYTF. Written as DNA, the CDR3 is TGTGCCAGCAGCGTAGCCACCCCTAACTATGGCTACACCTTC.

The chain has TRBV29-1 and TRBJ2-1; 13 nucleotides line up with TRBD2. The CDR3 runs 15 residues. The V and J ends lost 7 bases and 4 bases, in that order; junction bases with no gene match: 7. CDR1 and CDR2 (germline): SQVTM, ANQGSEA. CDR3 sequence: CSARLAGGLYNEQFF. Written as DNA, the CDR3 is TGCAGCGCCCGACTAGCGGGAGGTCTTTACAATGAGCAGTTCTTC.

The CDR3 DNA reads as TGTGCCAGCTCACTGAAGACTGGGAGCGTACCCGGGGAGCTGTTTTTT. Protein: CASSLKTGSVPGELFF. The rearrangement uses TRBV18 and TRBJ2-2; tentatively, D is TRBD2 (5 bases). V lost 4 bases to trimming and J lost 6 bases, with 18 bases between them. The CDR3 loop spans 16 amino acids. Germline values: CDR1 KGHSH, CDR2 LQKENI.

The rearrangement links TRBV2 to TRBJ2-7; TRBD2 matches at 10 bases. The germline CDR1 and CDR2 sequences are SNHLY and FYNNEI. This CDR3 has 14 residues. V trimming: 3 bases; J trimming: 6 bases; junction bases outside the gene matches: 5. CDR3 DNA: TGTGCCAGCAGTGAGGTAGCGGGGGGTTCCGAGCAGTACTTC. Encoded protein: CASSEVAGGSEQYF.

V is TRBV5-8 and J is TRBJ2-4; D is undetermined. Germline V gene data show CDR1 as SGHTS and CDR2 as YDEGEE. The CDR3 extends over 14 amino acids. Between the trimmed V and J ends, which lost 4 bases and 0 bases, there was a span of 8 bases. Written as DNA, the CDR3 is TGTGCCAGCAGCCTTTCGGTAGCCAAAAACATTCAGTACTTC. It yields the protein CASSLSVAKNIQYF.

V usage is TRBV25-1 and J usage is TRBJ2-6, with 9 bases that match TRBD1. V lost 2 bases to trimming and J lost 2 bases; unmatched junction nucleotides: 4. This CDR3 is built from 17 residues. Germline V gene sequence: CDR1 MGHDK, CDR2 SYGVNS. CDR3 region: CASSEGTGMPGANVLTF. The CDR3 DNA reads as TGTGCCAGCAGTGAAGGGACAGGGATGCCTGGGGCCAACGTCCTGACTTTC.

This sequence joins TRBV7-6 and TRBJ2-5, with 12 nucleotides matching TRBD2. The ends lost 5 bases at V and 5 bases at J; junction bases unmatched: 9. Germline V gene sequence: CDR1 SGHVS, CDR2 FNYEAQ. CDR3 length: 16 residues. The DNA of the CDR3 is TGTGCCAGCAGCGCTGGACTAGCGGGGCCCCCTGAGACCCAGTACTTC. Protein: CASSAGLAGPPETQYF.

In its sample, this clone was seen a few times. With only one base between it and a far larger clone, this is likely a read error. CDR3 sequence (DNA): TGTTCCAGCAGCCTCGGGGCGGGGCTTGAGCAGTTCTTC. Protein sequence: CSSSLGAGLEQFF. The chain is built from TRBV7-9 and TRBJ2-1; D may be TRBD2 (6 bases). The CDR3 spans 13 residues. Per germline, CDR1 SEHNR and CDR2 FQNEAQ (reference sequence).

This clone occurred a few times. The chain couples TRBV5-6 to TRBJ2-3; TRBD2 might be the D (5 bases). The germline V gene has CDR1 SGHDT and CDR2 YYEEEE. This CDR3 has 15 residues. Between the trimmed V and J ends, which lost 4 bases and 5 bases, there was a span of 17 bases. In nucleotides, the CDR3 is TGTGCCAGCAGCCGACTAACGGGCTATCAAGATACGCAGTATTTT. Translation: CASSRLTGYQDTQYF.

To note about this clone: A read error is possible here, since a much larger clone lies one base away. V is TRBV7-9 and J is TRBJ2-6; D not resolved. The CDR3 extends over 13 amino acids. Trimming took off 7 bases at V and 0 bases at J, with 4 bases between the two ends. Germline V CDR1 and CDR2: SEHNR, FQNEAQ (reference sequence). CDR3 region: CASIHSGANVLTF. The CDR3, as DNA: TGTGCCAGCATCCACTCTGGGGCCAACGTCCTGACTTTC. The entire variable domain, with the rest obtained from reference TRBV7-9 and TRBJ2-6, is as follows: DTGVSQNPRHKITKRGQNVTFRCDPISEHNRLYWYRQTLGQGPEFLTYFQNEAQLEKSRLLSDRFSAERPKGSFSTLEIQRTEQGDSAMYLCASIHSGANVLTFGAGSRLTVL.

In this sample, this clone turned up many times. The chain is built from TRBV9 and TRBJ1-2; no definite D call. The CDR3 totals 14 residues. Germline-derived CDR1 and CDR2 are SGDLS and YYNGEE. V was pared by 0 bases and J by 4 bases, with 10 bases between. This CDR3 is CASSVGSHLYGYTF. Written as DNA, the CDR3 is TGTGCCAGCAGCGTAGGGAGCCACCTCTATGGCTACACCTTC.

Comments on this clone: This sample includes further DNA sequences coding for the same CDR3. This chain joins TRBV29-1 and TRBJ2-2; weak D call: TRBD1 (5 bases). Germline lookup yields CDR1 SQVTM and CDR2 ANQGSEA. V lost 6 bases and J lost 3, with 8 bases in between. There are 12 residues in the CDR3. The CDR3 loop reads CSVQVYTGELFF. CDR3 coding DNA: TGCAGCGTACAGGTTTACACCGGGGAGCTGTTTTTT.

This clone occurred a few times. This sequence joins TRBV11-2 and TRBJ2-1; no reliable D call. Trimming pared 0 bases from V and 3 bases from J, leaving 6 bases between. Germline V CDR1 and CDR2: SGHAT, FQNNGV. This CDR3 is 14 amino acids long. CDR3 sequence reads: CASSLDGNYNEQFF. Here the CDR3 DNA reads TGTGCCAGCAGCTTAGATGGAAACTACAATGAGCAGTTCTTC. The whole variable domain, filled in from reference TRBV11-2 and TRBJ2-1, reads EAGVAQSPRYKIIEKRQSVAFWCNPISGHATLYWYQQILGQGPKLLIQFQNNGVVDDSQLPKDRFSAERLKGVDSTLKIQPAKLEDSAVYLCASSLDGNYNEQFFGPGTRLTVL.

The rearrangement links TRBV4-1 to TRBJ1-1; D possibly corresponds to TRBD1 (5 bases). This CDR3 region has 17 residues. The germline V gene has CDR1 MGHRA and CDR2 YSYEKL. Trimming cost V 8 bases and J 3 bases, with 25 bases left between them. CDR3 amino acids: CASGSGADTGGDTEAFF. Here the CDR3 DNA reads TGCGCCAGCGGATCAGGTGCGGACACCGGAGGGGACACTGAAGCTTTCTTT.

CDR3 nucleotides: TGTGCCATCAGTGAGTCTGTAGGTGACCGCATGAACACTGAAGCTTTCTTT. As protein: CAISESVGDRMNTEAFF. The chain combines TRBV10-3 with TRBJ1-1; D call uncertain. V lost 0 bases and J 0 bases, leaving 14 bases between the germline ends. Germline values: CDR1 ENHRY, CDR2 SYGVKD. The CDR3 totals 17 residues.

The sample holds a few counts of this clone. The identical CDR3 is also encoded by other nucleotide sequences in the sample. The V gene is TRBV7-8, the J gene TRBJ2-6, with 7 positions matching TRBD2. The CDR3 extends over 18 amino acids. CDR1 SGHVS and CDR2 FQNEAQ come from the germline V gene. J gave up 0 bases and V 2 bases, and 7 bases lay outside the gene matches. The CDR3 nucleotides are TGTGCCAGCAGCTTACGGGCTAGCGGCCTCTCTGGGGCCAACGTCCTGACTTTC. As protein: CASSLRASGLSGANVLTF.

This clone showed up just a few times. The chain combines TRBV6-6 with TRBJ2-3, with 8 nucleotides matching TRBD1. J was trimmed by 0 bases and V by 10 bases; bases with no gene match: 6. Germline CDR1 MNHNY, CDR2 SVGAGI (reference sequence). The CDR3 runs 14 residues. The CDR3 bases are TGTGCCACCTGGAGGACAGGGAGCACAGATACGCAGTATTTT. Its protein is CATWRTGSTDTQYF.

This clone was observed a handful of times. The V call is TRBV28, the J call TRBJ1-1, with D hard to call. The CDR3 is 14 amino acids. Trimming left V 8 bases short and J 2 bases short, with 15 bases between. The V gene's germline CDR1 is MDHEN and CDR2 SYDVKM. CDR3 sequence reads: CASATLDGNTEAFF. The CDR3 DNA reads TGTGCCAGCGCTACATTGGACGGAAACACTGAAGCTTTCTTT.

This clone was seen more than once but under ten times. The chain combines TRBV2 with TRBJ2-1; D gene unclear. The CDR3 runs 11 residues. CDR1 is SNHLY, CDR2 FYNNEI, per germline. V lost 7 bases, J lost 8 bases, and 9 bases lay in between. In nucleotides, the CDR3 is TGTGCCAGCATGGTATCCCATGAGCAGTTCTTC. It encodes CASMVSHEQFF. Complete variable domain (other parts from reference TRBV2 and TRBJ2-1): EPEVTQTPSHQVTQMGQEVILRCVPISNHLYFYWYRQILGQKVEFLVSFYNNEISEKSEIFDDQFSVERPDGSNFTLKIRSTKLEDSAMYFCASMVSHEQFFGPGTRLTVL.

This chain joins TRBV18 and TRBJ2-7, with D perhaps TRBD1 (6 bases). Germline V gene lookup returns CDR1 KGHSH and CDR2 LQKENI. This CDR3 region has 14 residues. Deletions cut 6 bases from V and 0 bases from J, with 12 bases between. The CDR3 sequence: CASSQWTDSYEQYF. In nucleotides, the CDR3 is TGTGCCAGCTCCCAGTGGACAGACTCCTACGAGCAGTACTTC.

There are a few counts of this clone. The V gene is TRBV2, the J gene TRBJ1-5; 7 bases match TRBD1. There are 15 residues in the CDR3. Germline loops: CDR1 SNHLY, CDR2 FYNNEI. J lost 4 bases, V lost 7 bases, and 10 bases had no gene match. CDR3 coding DNA: TGTGCCAGCACCAAAGGGACAGTTAGGAATCAGCCCCAGCATTTT. It yields the protein CASTKGTVRNQPQHF.